Below are 2 T cell receptor beta chains sequenced from a single sample in a study of blood T cell repertoires in COVID-19. Sequencing was performed with immunoSEQ multiplex PCR; in TCRdb, only in-frame clones are kept and a portion is missing. The sample lists around 440,000 clones, approximately 88% occurring once. The sample was peripheral blood. These receptors were obtained from a woman aged 50 to 60 with COVID-19, enrolled during active disease.

This clone was counted only a few times. The chain is built from TRBV29-1 and TRBJ2-2; tentative D call: TRBD1 (6 bases). From germline, CDR1 is SQVTM and CDR2 ANQGSEA. The V end lost 1 base, the J end lost 0 bases, and 15 bases lay between the germline ends. CDR3 length equals 17 residues. CDR3 in amino acids: CSVEGRTAGANTGELFF. CDR3 coding DNA: TGCAGCGTTGAAGGTCGGACGGCAGGGGCGAACACCGGGGAGCTGTTTTTT.

The chain links TRBV27 to TRBJ1-1, with TRBD1 matching 11 bases. V shed 4 bases, J shed 5 bases, and the junction held 6 bases outside the gene matches. Germline V gives CDR1 MNHEY, CDR2 SMNVEV (reference sequence). The CDR3 spans 15 residues. This CDR3 reads CASSSFGTGGTEAFF. CDR3 nucleotides: TGTGCCAGCAGTTCCTTCGGGACAGGGGGGACTGAAGCTTTCTTT.